The clone carrying this T cell receptor beta chain was recorded once. Measured with immunoSEQ multiplex PCR; TCRdb has only the in-frame clones, and not every one. The repertoire holds over 150,000 clones, with approximately 80% as singletons. This entry belongs to a study of blood T cell repertoires in COVID-19. Germline-derived CDR1 and CDR2 are SGHKS and YYEKEE (reference sequence). This CDR3 is 14 amino acids long. J lost 4 bases, V lost 4 bases, and 3 bases had no gene match. Sequencing was performed on peripheral blood. This sequence originates from a woman older than 75 with COVID-19, enrolled during active disease. The chain combines TRBV5-5 with TRBJ2-5; TRBD1 matches 11 bases. CDR3 bases: TGTGCCAGCAGCCCGGACAGGGGGCGAGAGACCCAGTACTTC. Protein product: CASSPDRGRETQYF.